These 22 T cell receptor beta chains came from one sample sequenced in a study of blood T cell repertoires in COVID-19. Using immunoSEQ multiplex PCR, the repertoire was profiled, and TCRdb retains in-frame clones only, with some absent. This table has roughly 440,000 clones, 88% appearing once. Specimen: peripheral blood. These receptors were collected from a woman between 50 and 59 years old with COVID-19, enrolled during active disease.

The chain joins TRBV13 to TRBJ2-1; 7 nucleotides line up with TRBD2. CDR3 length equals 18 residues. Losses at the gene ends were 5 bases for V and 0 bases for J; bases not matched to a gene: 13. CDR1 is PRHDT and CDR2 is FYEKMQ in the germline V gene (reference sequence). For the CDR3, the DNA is TGTGCCAGCAGCCTGACCGTTAGCGGGCAGAGCTCCTACAATGAGCAGTTCTTC. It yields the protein CASSLTVSGQSSYNEQFF.

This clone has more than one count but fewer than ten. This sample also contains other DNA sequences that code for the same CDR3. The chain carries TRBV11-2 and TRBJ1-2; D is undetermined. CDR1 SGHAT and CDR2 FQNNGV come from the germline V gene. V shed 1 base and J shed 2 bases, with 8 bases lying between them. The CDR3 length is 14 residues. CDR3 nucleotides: TGTGCCAGCAGCTTAGGGGGAGGGAACTATGGCTACACCTTC. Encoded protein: CASSLGGGNYGYTF.

The CDR3 spells CASSLGKGAGTEAFF. The CDR3 DNA reads as TGTGCCAGCAGTTTAGGGAAGGGGGCGGGCACTGAAGCTTTCTTT. The chain has TRBV27 and TRBJ1-1, with TRBD1 identical over 7 bases. This CDR3 has 15 amino acids. The germline V gene has CDR1 MNHEY and CDR2 SMNVEV (reference sequence). Trimming took 2 bases from V and 4 from J; bases not matched to a gene: 7.

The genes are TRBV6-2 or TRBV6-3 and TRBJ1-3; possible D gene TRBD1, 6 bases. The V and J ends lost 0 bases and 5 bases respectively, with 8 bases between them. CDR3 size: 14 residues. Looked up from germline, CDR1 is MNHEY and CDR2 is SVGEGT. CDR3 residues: CASSYSTGRNTIYF. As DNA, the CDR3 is TGTGCCAGCAGTTACTCGACAGGAAGAAACACCATATATTTT.

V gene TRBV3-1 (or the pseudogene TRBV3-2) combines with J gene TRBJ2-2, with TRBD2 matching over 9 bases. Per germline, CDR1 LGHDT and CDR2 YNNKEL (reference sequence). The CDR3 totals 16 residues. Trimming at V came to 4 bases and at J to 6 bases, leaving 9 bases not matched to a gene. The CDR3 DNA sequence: TGTGCCAGCAGCCCCGGTAGCGGGGGCTGGTCCGGGGAGCTGTTTTTT. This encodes CASSPGSGGWSGELFF.

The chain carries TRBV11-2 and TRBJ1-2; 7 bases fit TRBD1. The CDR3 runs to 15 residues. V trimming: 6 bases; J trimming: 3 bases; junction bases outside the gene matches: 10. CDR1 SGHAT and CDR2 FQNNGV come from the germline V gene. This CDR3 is CASSQIVGTDYGYTF. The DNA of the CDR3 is TGTGCCAGCAGTCAAATCGTCGGGACAGACTATGGCTACACCTTC. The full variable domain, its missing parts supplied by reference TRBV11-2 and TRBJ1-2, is EAGVAQSPRYKIIEKRQSVAFWCNPISGHATLYWYQQILGQGPKLLIQFQNNGVVDDSQLPKDRFSAERLKGVDSTLKIQPAKLEDSAVYLCASSQIVGTDYGYTFGSGTRLTVV.

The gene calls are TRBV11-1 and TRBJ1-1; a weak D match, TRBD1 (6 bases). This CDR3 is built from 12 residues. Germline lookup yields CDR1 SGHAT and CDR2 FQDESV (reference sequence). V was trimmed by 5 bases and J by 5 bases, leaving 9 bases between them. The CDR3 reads CASSPGQTEAFF. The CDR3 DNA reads TGTGCCAGCAGCCCCGGACAGACTGAAGCTTTCTTT. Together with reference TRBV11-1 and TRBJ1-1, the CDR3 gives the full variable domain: EAEVAQSPRYKITEKSQAVAFWCDPISGHATLYWYRQILGQGPELLVQFQDESVVDDSQLPKDRFSAERLKGVDSTLKIQPAELGDSAMYLCASSPGQTEAFFGQGTRLTVV.

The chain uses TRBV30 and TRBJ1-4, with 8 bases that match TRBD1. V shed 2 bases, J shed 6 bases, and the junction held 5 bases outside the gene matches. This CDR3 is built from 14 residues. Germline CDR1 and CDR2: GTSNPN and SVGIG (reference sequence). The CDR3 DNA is TGTGCCTGGAGTCCGGACAGGGTCTATGAAAAACTGTTTTTT. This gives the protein CAWSPDRVYEKLFF. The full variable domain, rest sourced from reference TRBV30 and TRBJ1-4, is SQTIHQWPATLVQPVGSPLSLECTVEGTSNPNLYWYRQAAGRGLQLLFYSVGIGQISSEVPQNLSASRPQDRQFILSSKKLLLSDSGFYLCAWSPDRVYEKLFFGSGTQLSVL.

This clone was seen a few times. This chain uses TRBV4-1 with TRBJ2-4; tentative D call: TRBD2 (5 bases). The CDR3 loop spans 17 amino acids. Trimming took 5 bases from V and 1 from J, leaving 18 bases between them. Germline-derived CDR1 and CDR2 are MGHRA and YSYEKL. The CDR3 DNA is TGCGCCAGCAGCGCGGGCTCCACCCGCGGGGCCAAAAACATTCAGTACTTC. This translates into CASSAGSTRGAKNIQYF.

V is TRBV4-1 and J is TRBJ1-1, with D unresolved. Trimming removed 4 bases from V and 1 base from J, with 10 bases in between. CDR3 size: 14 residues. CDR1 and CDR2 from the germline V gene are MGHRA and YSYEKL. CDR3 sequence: CASSLGTGNTEAFF. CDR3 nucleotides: TGCGCCAGCAGCCTAGGCACGGGGAACACTGAAGCTTTCTTT.

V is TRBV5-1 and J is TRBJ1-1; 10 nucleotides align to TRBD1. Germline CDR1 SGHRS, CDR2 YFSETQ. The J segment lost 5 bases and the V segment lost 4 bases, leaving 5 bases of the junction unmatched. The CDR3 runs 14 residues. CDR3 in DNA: TGCGCCAGCAGCACGACAGGGGGCTCAACTGAAGCTTTCTTT. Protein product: CASSTTGGSTEAFF.

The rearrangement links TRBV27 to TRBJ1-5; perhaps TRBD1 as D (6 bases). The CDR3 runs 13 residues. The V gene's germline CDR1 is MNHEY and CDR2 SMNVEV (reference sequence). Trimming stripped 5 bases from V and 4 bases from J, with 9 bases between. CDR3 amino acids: CASSPDRNQPQHF. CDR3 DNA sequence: TGTGCCAGCAGTCCGGACAGAAATCAGCCCCAGCATTTT.

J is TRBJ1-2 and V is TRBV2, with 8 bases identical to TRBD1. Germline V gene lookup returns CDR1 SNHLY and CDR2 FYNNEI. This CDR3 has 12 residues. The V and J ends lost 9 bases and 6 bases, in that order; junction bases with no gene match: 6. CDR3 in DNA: TGTGCCAGTCTACCAGGGGGCAATGGCTACACCTTC. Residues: CASLPGGNGYTF.

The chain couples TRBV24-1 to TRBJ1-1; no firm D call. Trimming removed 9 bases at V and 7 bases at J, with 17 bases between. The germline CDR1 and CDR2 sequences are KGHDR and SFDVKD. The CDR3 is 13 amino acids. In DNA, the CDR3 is TGTGCCACCTCCCCGGGTTCCGAACGTGAAGCTTTCTTT. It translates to CATSPGSEREAFF.

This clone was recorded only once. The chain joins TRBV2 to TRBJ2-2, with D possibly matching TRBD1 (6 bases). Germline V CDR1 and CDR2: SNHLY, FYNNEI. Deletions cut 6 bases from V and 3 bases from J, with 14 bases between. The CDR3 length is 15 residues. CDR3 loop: CASRAETGDTGELFF. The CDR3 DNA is TGTGCCAGCAGGGCTGAGACAGGAGACACCGGGGAGCTGTTTTTT.

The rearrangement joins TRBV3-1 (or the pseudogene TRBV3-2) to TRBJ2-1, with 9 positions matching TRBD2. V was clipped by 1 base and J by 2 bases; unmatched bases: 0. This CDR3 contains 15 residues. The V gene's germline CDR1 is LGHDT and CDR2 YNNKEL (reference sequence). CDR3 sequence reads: CASSQASGAYNEQFF. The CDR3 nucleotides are TGTGCCAGCAGCCAAGCTAGCGGGGCCTACAATGAGCAGTTCTTC.

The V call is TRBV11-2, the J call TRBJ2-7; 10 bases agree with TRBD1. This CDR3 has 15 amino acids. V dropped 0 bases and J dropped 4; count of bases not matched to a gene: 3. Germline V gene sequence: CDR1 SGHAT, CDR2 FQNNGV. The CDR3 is CASSLDRDRGYEQYF. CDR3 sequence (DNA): TGTGCCAGCAGCTTAGATAGGGACAGGGGATACGAGCAGTACTTC.

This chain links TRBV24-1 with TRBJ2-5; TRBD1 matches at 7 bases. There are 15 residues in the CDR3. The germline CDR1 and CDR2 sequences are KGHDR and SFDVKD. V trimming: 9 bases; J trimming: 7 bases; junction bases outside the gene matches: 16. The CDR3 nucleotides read TGTGCCACCCATCGGGTAGAGGGGGCGTTCGGGACCCAGTACTTC. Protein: CATHRVEGAFGTQYF.

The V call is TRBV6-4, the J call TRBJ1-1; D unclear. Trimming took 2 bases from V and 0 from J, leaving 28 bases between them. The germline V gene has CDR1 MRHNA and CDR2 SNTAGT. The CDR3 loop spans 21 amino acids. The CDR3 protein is CASSDPRSPSPVDPMNTEAFF. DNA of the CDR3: TGTGCCAGCAGTGACCCGCGGAGCCCTTCTCCCGTTGATCCTATGAACACTGAAGCTTTCTTT.

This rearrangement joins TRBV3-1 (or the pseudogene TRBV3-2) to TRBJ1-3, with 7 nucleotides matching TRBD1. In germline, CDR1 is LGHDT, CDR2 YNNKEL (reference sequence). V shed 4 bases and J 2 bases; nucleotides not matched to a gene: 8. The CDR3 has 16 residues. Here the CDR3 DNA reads TGTGCCAGCAGCCGGGATACAGGGGTCCCTGGAAACACCATATATTTT. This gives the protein CASSRDTGVPGNTIYF.

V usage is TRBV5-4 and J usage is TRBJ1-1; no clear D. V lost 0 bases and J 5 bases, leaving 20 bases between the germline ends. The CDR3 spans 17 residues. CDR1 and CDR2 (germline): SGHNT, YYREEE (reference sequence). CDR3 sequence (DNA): TGTGCCAGCAGCTTGGAGGGCTTCACCCTTCGAGGGACTGAAGCTTTCTTT. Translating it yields CASSLEGFTLRGTEAFF.

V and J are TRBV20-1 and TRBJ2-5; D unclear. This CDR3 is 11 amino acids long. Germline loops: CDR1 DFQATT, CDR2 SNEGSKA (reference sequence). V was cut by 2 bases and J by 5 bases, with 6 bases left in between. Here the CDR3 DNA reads TGCAGTGCTAGATCCATGGAGACCCAGTACTTC. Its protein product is CSARSMETQYF.